This T cell receptor beta chain was retrieved from a study of blood T cell repertoires in COVID-19. Across under 25 US areas, participants ranged in age from about 18 to 90 years. With 2 bases clipped from V and 0 bases from J, the junction kept 4 bases outside the gene matches. Germline CDR1 MRHNA, CDR2 SNTAGT. The CDR3 has 16 residues. TCRdb's table, derived via immunoSEQ multiplex PCR, lists solely in-frame clones and lacks some. The table has about 190,000 clones, approximately 88% seen once. This sequence originates from a woman in her twenties or thirties who had recovered from COVID-19. The sample taken for sequencing was PBMCs or T cells enriched from blood (not recorded which). V gene TRBV6-4 combines with J gene TRBJ2-1, with 7 nucleotides matching TRBD2. DNA of the CDR3: TGTGCCAGCAGTGACGGGGAGGGGAGCTCCTACAATGAGCAGTTCTTC. It yields the protein CASSDGEGSSYNEQFF.